Listed below are T cell receptor beta chains from one sample, sequenced in a study of beta chain features in type 1 diabetes. Assay: immunoSEQ multiplex PCR; the TCRdb copy retains only in-frame clones and omits some. The table shows about 220,000 clones, with roughly a tenth occurring only once. The sequenced material came from central memory CD4+ T cells from blood. The receptors shown here come from a man younger than 30 in good health. Both conserved end residues are part of each CDR3. The order of the fields is J gene, clone size, D gene, V gene, CDR3 protein, CDR3 DNA. The D gene is left open where the match is weak. Clone size is given for some rows only: seen once, a few or many times, or a class if the clone is expanded.

TRBJ2-3	many	NA	TRBV6-6	CASTLSVSTDTQYF	TGTGCCAGCACGTTGAGCGTTAGCACAGATACGCAGTATTTT
TRBJ2-5	few	NA	TRBV9	CASSVSPSVQETQYF	TGTGCCAGCAGCGTAAGTCCTAGCGTCCAAGAGACCCAGTACTTC
TRBJ2-5	few	NA	TRBV9	CASSGGAPGTMETQYF	TGTGCCAGCAGCGGGGGGGCCCCCGGGACTATGGAGACCCAGTACTTC
TRBJ2-7	NA	NA	TRBV9	CASSVVGGGEQYF	TGTGCCAGCAGCGTAGTGGGCGGCGGGGAGCAGTACTTC
TRBJ1-4	NA	NA	TRBV23-1	CASSPQPQRATNEKLFF	TGCGCCAGCAGTCCACAACCTCAGCGGGCAACTAATGAAAAACTGTTTTTT
TRBJ2-2	NA	NA	TRBV15	CATSRDLKNTGELFF	TGTGCCACCAGCAGAGATCTGAAGAACACCGGGGAGCTGTTTTTT
TRBJ2-7	NA	NA	TRBV10-3	CAVSDQIFQAYEQYF	TGTGCCGTCAGTGACCAAATATTTCAGGCATACGAGCAGTACTTC
TRBJ2-2	NA	NA	TRBV4-2	CASSQEGSSNTGELFF	TGTGCCAGCAGCCAAGAGGGTAGCTCAAACACCGGGGAGCTGTTTTTT
TRBJ2-5	NA	TRBD2	TRBV10-3	CATFPGLAGLETQYF	TGTGCCACGTTCCCGGGACTAGCGGGATTAGAGACCCAGTACTTC
TRBJ2-2	NA	TRBD2	TRBV2	CASSGAVLAGRATGELFF	TGTGCCAGCAGTGGGGCGGTTCTAGCGGGGAGGGCCACCGGGGAGCTGTTTTTT
TRBJ2-5	NA	TRBD1	TRBV15	CATSRGQGAETQYF	TGTGCCACCAGCAGAGGACAGGGGGCAGAGACCCAGTACTTC
TRBJ2-7	few	TRBD1	TRBV7-6	CASSPSDRGLYEQYF	TGTGCCAGCAGCCCCTCGGACAGGGGCCTTTACGAGCAGTACTTC
TRBJ2-1	NA	TRBD2	TRBV15	CATSRGLANFNGDEQFF	TGTGCCACCAGCAGAGGACTAGCGAACTTCAACGGGGATGAGCAGTTCTTC
TRBJ2-1	many	TRBD1	TRBV29-1	CSVAASGQGAGGNEQFF	TGCAGCGTCGCTGCCTCGGGACAGGGGGCAGGGGGCAATGAGCAGTTCTTC
TRBJ2-3	few	NA	TRBV7-2	CASSLRDLSPDTQYF	TGTGCCAGCAGCTTACGGGACCTTAGCCCAGATACGCAGTATTTT
TRBJ2-3	many	NA	TRBV5-6	CASSQVRDTQYF	TGTGCCAGCAGCCAAGTCCGGGATACGCAGTATTTT
TRBJ2-7	few	NA	TRBV18	CASSPIRAGPLYEQYF	TGTGCCAGCTCACCAATTCGGGCAGGACCCCTCTACGAGCAGTACTTC
TRBJ1-1	many	NA	TRBV10-3	CAISVSDTEAFF	TGTGCCATCAGTGTTTCTGACACTGAAGCTTTCTTT
TRBJ2-1	NA	TRBD2	TRBV7-2	CASSLDPREGNEQFF	TGTGCCAGCAGCTTAGATCCGCGGGAGGGCAATGAGCAGTTCTTC
TRBJ1-1	few	NA	TRBV9	CASSAQGLEAFF	TGTGCCAGCAGCGCTCAGGGCCTGGAAGCTTTCTTT
TRBJ1-1	NA	NA	TRBV13	CASSLGENTEAFF	TGTGCCAGCAGCTTGGGGGAGAACACTGAAGCTTTCTTT
TRBJ2-5	NA	NA	TRBV30	CAWRGTFRRQGYF	TGTGCCTGGAGAGGGACTTTTAGGCGGCAGGGCTACTTC
TRBJ2-6	few	NA	TRBV5-6	CASRGRSGANVLTF	TGTGCCAGCAGAGGCAGATCTGGGGCCAACGTCCTGACTTTC
TRBJ1-2	few	NA	TRBV7-9	CASSLALGFGGYTF	TGTGCCAGCAGCTTAGCGCTAGGATTCGGTGGCTACACCTTC
TRBJ1-5	few	TRBD1	TRBV11-2	CASSGDRVGQPQHF	TGTGCCAGCAGCGGCGACAGGGTGGGTCAGCCCCAGCATTTT
TRBJ2-3	few	TRBD2	TRBV6-1	CASSATGLAGADTQYF	TGTGCCAGCAGTGCCACGGGACTAGCGGGAGCAGATACGCAGTATTTT
TRBJ2-1	NA	TRBD2	TRBV11-3	CASSLGPGLAGTYNEQFF	TGTGCCAGCAGCTTAGGCCCGGGACTAGCGGGAACCTACAATGAGCAGTTCTTC
TRBJ2-5	few	NA	TRBV9	CASSVEGWSETQYF	TGTGCCAGCAGCGTAGAGGGATGGTCGGAGACCCAGTACTTC
TRBJ2-7	NA	NA	TRBV7-6	CASSSGHGEQYF	TGTGCCAGCAGCTCGGGGCACGGGGAGCAGTACTTC
TRBJ1-3	NA	NA	TRBV30	CAWTDGGAGGNTIYF	TGTGCCTGGACCGACGGGGGGGCGGGGGGAAACACCATATATTTT
TRBJ2-1	few	TRBD2	TRBV4-2	CASSQAPAGGPYEQFF	TGTGCCAGCAGCCAGGCCCCAGCGGGAGGGCCATATGAGCAGTTCTTC
TRBJ2-7	NA	NA	TRBV28	CASSLTGYPYEQYF	TGTGCCAGCAGTTTAACAGGGTACCCCTACGAGCAGTACTTC
TRBJ2-5	NA	NA	TRBV27	CASSSGQSGETQYF	TGTGCCAGCAGTTCCGGACAGTCGGGGGAGACCCAGTACTTC
TRBJ2-7	NA	NA	TRBV7-2	CASGVDGDEQYF	TGTGCCAGCGGCGTTGACGGTGACGAGCAGTACTTC
TRBJ1-5	many	NA	TRBV30	CAWSLKGNQPQHF	TGTGCCTGGAGCCTCAAGGGCAATCAGCCCCAGCATTTT
TRBJ2-7	NA	TRBD2	TRBV9	CASSSDVGTSTAYEQYF	TGTGCCAGCAGCTCCGACGTAGGGACTAGCACCGCCTACGAGCAGTACTTC
TRBJ2-3	NA	NA	TRBV7-8	CASSLGGRGTDTQYF	TGTGCCAGCAGCTTAGGAGGGCGGGGCACAGATACGCAGTATTTT
TRBJ2-5	NA	NA	TRBV7-2	CASRSLAQGEETQYF	TGTGCCAGCAGAAGCCTAGCGCAAGGAGAAGAGACCCAGTACTTC
TRBJ2-1	many	TRBD2	TRBV7-2	CASSLVRLAVYNEQFF	TGTGCCAGCAGCTTAGTGAGACTAGCGGTCTACAATGAGCAGTTCTTC
TRBJ2-2	NA	TRBD2	TRBV5-1	CASSSAGTRGSGELFF	TGCGCCAGCAGCTCGGCGGGGACTAGGGGAAGCGGGGAGCTGTTTTTT
TRBJ2-7	few	NA	TRBV5-1	CASSFFESGDYEQYF	TGCGCCAGCAGCTTTTTCGAAAGTGGTGACTACGAGCAGTACTTC
TRBJ2-2	NA	NA	TRBV30	CAWTQSESTGELFF	TGTGCCTGGACCCAGAGTGAGAGCACCGGGGAGCTGTTTTTT
TRBJ2-5	NA	TRBD2	TRBV6-5	CASRRTSGYGTQYF	TGTGCCAGCAGGAGGACTAGCGGATATGGGACCCAGTACTTC
TRBJ1-1	few	NA	TRBV7-9	CASSLTSAKAFF	TGTGCCAGCAGCTTAACTTCCGCGAAAGCTTTCTTT
TRBJ2-1	NA	NA	TRBV7-2	CASSSPVGRSEQFF	TGTGCCAGCAGCTCGCCGGTAGGGCGGAGTGAGCAGTTCTTC
TRBJ2-7	few	TRBD1	TRBV28	CASRTGDLYYEQYF	TGTGCCAGCAGGACAGGGGATTTGTACTACGAGCAGTACTTC